This note documents a single T cell receptor beta chain sequence. This CDR3 is built from 14 residues. Per the germline V gene, CDR1 is SNHLY and CDR2 is FYNNEI. Deletions cut 2 bases from V and 4 bases from J, with 8 bases between. The data were taken from a study of early T cells in non-severe SARS-CoV-2 infection. TCRdb analysed the 5' RACE reads with MiXCR anew, one entry per CDR3 protein. This table holds roughly 50,000 distinct CDR3 sequences, under 8.5% found once. Sequenced material: whole blood. This receptor was taken from an adult who was a healthcare worker with PCR-confirmed SARS-CoV-2 infection or an uninfected control (not recorded which). J is TRBJ1-4 and V is TRBV2, with unresolved D. DNA for the CDR3: TGTGCCAGCAGTGAACCTGAGGATAATGAAAAACTGTTTTTT. Amino acid sequence: CASSEPEDNEKLFF.